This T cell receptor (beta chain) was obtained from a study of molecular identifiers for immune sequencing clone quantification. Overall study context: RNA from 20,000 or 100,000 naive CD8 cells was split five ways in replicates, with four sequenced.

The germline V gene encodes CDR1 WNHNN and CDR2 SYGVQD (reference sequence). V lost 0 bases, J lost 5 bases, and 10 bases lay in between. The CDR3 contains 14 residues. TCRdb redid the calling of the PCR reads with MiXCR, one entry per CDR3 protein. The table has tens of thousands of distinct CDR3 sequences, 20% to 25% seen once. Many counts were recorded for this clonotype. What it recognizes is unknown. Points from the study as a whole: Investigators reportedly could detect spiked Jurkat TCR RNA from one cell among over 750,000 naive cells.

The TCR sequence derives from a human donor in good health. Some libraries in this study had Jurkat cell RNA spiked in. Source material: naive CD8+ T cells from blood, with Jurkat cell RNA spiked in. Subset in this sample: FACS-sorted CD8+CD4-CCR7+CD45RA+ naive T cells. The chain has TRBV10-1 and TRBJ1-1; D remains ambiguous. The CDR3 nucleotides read TGCGCCAGCAGTGAGTCAAGGGCCGGGACTGAAGCTTTCTTT. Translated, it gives CASSESRAGTEAFF.